This T cell receptor (beta chain) stems from a study of blood T cell repertoires in COVID-19. Study details: COVID-19 samples from acute and convalescent phases originated in the United States, Italy and Spain.

V was clipped by 8 bases and J by 6 bases; unmatched bases: 13. Looked up from germline, CDR1 is LNHDA and CDR2 is SQIVND (reference sequence). The CDR3 totals 15 residues. Seattle participants joined during active infection and were tracked over time. Authors' analysis steps: Amplification of reference gene primers provided the estimated nucleated cell counts. Sequenced by immunoSEQ multiplex PCR; TCRdb stores in-frame clones only, minus some. Clonal size and the V and J genes are those of that table, whereas D and trimming came from the DNA. The table lists over 200,000 clones, 85% to 90% of them singletons.

The gene calls are TRBV19 and TRBJ2-7; TRBD1 matches at 10 bases. The source is a man over 45 with COVID-19, enrolled during active disease. The sample consisted of peripheral blood. The CDR3 region is CASSKRDRGFIEQYF. CDR3 DNA sequence: TGTGCCAGTTCAAAACGGGACAGGGGTTTTATCGAGCAGTACTTC.